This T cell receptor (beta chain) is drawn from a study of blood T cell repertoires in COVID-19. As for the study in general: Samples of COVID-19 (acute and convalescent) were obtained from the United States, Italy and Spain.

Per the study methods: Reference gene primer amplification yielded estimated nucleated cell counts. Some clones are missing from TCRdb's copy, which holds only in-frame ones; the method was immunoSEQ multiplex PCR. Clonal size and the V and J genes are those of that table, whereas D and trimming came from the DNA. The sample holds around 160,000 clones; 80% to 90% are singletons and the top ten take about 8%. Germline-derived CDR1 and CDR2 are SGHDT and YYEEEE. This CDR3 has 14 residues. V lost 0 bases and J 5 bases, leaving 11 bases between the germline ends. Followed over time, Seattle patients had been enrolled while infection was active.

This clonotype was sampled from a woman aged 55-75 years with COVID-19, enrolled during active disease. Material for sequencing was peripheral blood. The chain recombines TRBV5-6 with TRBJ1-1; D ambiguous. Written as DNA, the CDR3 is TGTGCCAGCAGCTTGGCGGTCGGGGTAACTGAAGCTTTCTTT. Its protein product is CASSLAVGVTEAFF. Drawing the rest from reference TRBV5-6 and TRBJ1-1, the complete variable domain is DAGVTQSPTHLIKTRGQQVTLRCSPKSGHDTVSWYQQALGQGPQFIFQYYEEEERQRGNFPDRFSGHQFPNYSSELNVNALLLGDSALYLCASSLAVGVTEAFFGQGTRLTVV.